This T cell receptor (beta chain) is from a study of Graves' ophthalmopathy and Graves' hyperthyroidism. Study results and limitations: The authors also found most expanded thyroid clonotypes above 0.001 frequency in blood.

This clonotype was observed at least ten times. Its target is not known. Using RNA transcripts, the TCR beta CDR3 regions were amplified. The authors performed first-round RT-PCR with HTBI primers and then a second-round multiplex PCR. TCRdb recomputed calls from the multiplex PCR reads with MiXCR, one row per CDR3 protein. The sample consists of some 410,000 distinct CDR3 sequences, under 25% of them appearing once. V shed 0 bases, J shed 5 bases, and the junction held 9 bases outside the gene matches. The CDR3 spans 18 residues. Germline V gives CDR1 LNHNV, CDR2 YYDKDF (reference sequence). Patients were left out if they had other autoimmune diseases, uncontrolled infections, pregnancy or lactation.

This receptor was identified in a young woman with stable Graves' hyperthyroidism. Specimen: peripheral blood. The chain employs TRBV15 and TRBJ2-7; 14 bases agree with TRBD2. Here the CDR3 DNA reads TGTGCCACCAGCAGAGATCAGGGACTAGCGGGAGAGGTTCACGAGCAGTACTTC. Residues: CATSRDQGLAGEVHEQYF.